Below, 27 T cell receptor beta chains from the same sample are listed, as sequenced in a study of blood T cell repertoires in COVID-19 (TCRdb year 2020). Preparation of the library involved the immunoSEQ multiplex PCR assay. This immuneACCESS table, as held by TCRdb, lists in-frame sequences with V and J called but not all clones. Of the missing ones, under half trace to an unresolved V gene in checked studies; the others have no known cause. The sample yields under 200,000 clones; 65% to 85% were counted once. The ten largest clonotypes hold roughly a tenth of the sample. The source material was peripheral blood. The receptors stem from a woman of 80 years or more with active or convalescent COVID-19.

This rearrangement joins TRBV3-1 (or the pseudogene TRBV3-2) to TRBJ2-7, with 9 nucleotides matching TRBD1. The CDR3 loop spans 19 amino acids. The germline V gene has CDR1 LGHDT and CDR2 YNNKEL (reference sequence). The junction had 15 bases not matched to a gene; V was cut back by 0 bases and J by 3 bases. In DNA form, the CDR3 reads TGTGCCAGCAGCCAAGATGCGGGACAGGGTCTGTTTGGGGTCTACGAGCAGTACTTC. Protein product: CASSQDAGQGLFGVYEQYF.

The rearrangement links TRBV7-2 to TRBJ1-2; TRBD1 aligns across 9 bases. Germline trimming cut 5 bases from V and 8 bases from J; bases unmatched to any gene: 12. The germline V gene encodes CDR1 SGHTA and CDR2 FQGNSA. The CDR3 has 15 amino acids. The CDR3 DNA follows: TGTGCCAGCAGCGGATACTCGACAGGGGGGTGGGGCTACACCTTC. It translates to CASSGYSTGGWGYTF.

The chain couples TRBV7-2 to TRBJ1-3; D is undetermined. Trimming took 5 bases from V and 0 from J, leaving 5 bases between them. CDR1 and CDR2 from the germline V gene are SGHTA and FQGNSA. The length of the CDR3 is 13 residues. The CDR3 sequence: CASSPNSGNTIYF. The CDR3, as DNA: TGTGCCAGCAGCCCCAACTCTGGAAACACCATATATTTT. Drawing the rest from reference TRBV7-2 and TRBJ1-3, the complete variable domain is GAGVSQSPSNKVTEKGKDVELRCDPISGHTALYWYRQSLGQGLEFLIYFQGNSAPDKSGLPSDRFSAERTGGSVSTLTIQRTQQEDSAVYLCASSPNSGNTIYFGEGSWLTVV.

This chain links TRBV27 with TRBJ2-2, with D possibly matching TRBD2 (6 bases). CDR1 and CDR2 (germline): MNHEY, SMNVEV (reference sequence). CDR3 size: 16 residues. The ends were cut back, 5 bases at V and 1 base at J, with 14 bases in the middle. CDR3 bases: TGTGCCAGCAGTCCCCTTCGGGGGAAGAACACCGGGGAGCTGTTTTTT. Translation: CASSPLRGKNTGELFF.

The chain recombines TRBV6-5 with TRBJ1-2, with a weak D call TRBD1 (5 bases). The CDR3 loop spans 14 amino acids. Trimming stripped 6 bases from V and 8 bases from J, with 19 bases between. Per the germline V gene, CDR1 is MNHEY and CDR2 is SVGAGI. The CDR3 loop reads CASRNGGTGEGYTF. In DNA form, the CDR3 reads TGTGCCAGCAGGAATGGGGGGACCGGGGAGGGCTACACCTTC.

The gene calls are TRBV20-1 and TRBJ1-1; no clear D gene. The germline V gene encodes CDR1 DFQATT and CDR2 SNEGSKA (reference sequence). Between the trimmed V and J ends, which lost 3 bases and 0 bases, there was a span of 14 bases. There are 15 residues in the CDR3. The CDR3 DNA is TGCAGTGCTAGTGTGCGTGGCGGGGTGAACACTGAAGCTTTCTTT. It translates to CSASVRGGVNTEAFF.

CDR3 region: CSVDLRSGTGAGEAFF. As DNA, the CDR3 is TGCAGCGTTGACCTCAGATCCGGGACAGGGGCAGGGGAAGCTTTCTTT. The chain employs TRBV29-1 and TRBJ1-1; the match to TRBD1 covers 10 bases. J gave up 8 bases and V 3 bases, and 15 bases lay outside the gene matches. From germline, CDR1 is SQVTM and CDR2 ANQGSEA. CDR3 length: 16 residues.

The chain combines TRBV6-6 with TRBJ1-2; a possible D gene is TRBD1 (5 bases). V lost 4 bases and J lost 4, with 13 bases in between. The CDR3 is 14 amino acids. The V gene's germline CDR1 is MNHNY and CDR2 SVGAGI (reference sequence). This CDR3 reads CASSFPGLSYGYTF. Written as DNA, the CDR3 is TGTGCCAGCAGTTTTCCGGGACTAAGCTATGGCTACACCTTC.

The V and J genes are TRBV18 and TRBJ1-1; D remains ambiguous. Looked up from germline, CDR1 is KGHSH and CDR2 is LQKENI. V was trimmed by 0 bases and J by 10 bases, leaving 24 bases between them. The CDR3 runs to 17 residues. CDR3 sequence reads: CASSPPMGGLSGKGAFF. CDR3 coding DNA: TGTGCCAGCTCACCACCGATGGGAGGGTTAAGTGGTAAGGGAGCTTTCTTT.

V usage is TRBV7-6 and J usage is TRBJ1-2, with a weak D call TRBD1 (5 bases). V was clipped by 3 bases and J by 7 bases, with 21 bases between them. The CDR3 extends over 16 amino acids. Germline values: CDR1 SGHVS, CDR2 FNYEAQ. In DNA form, the CDR3 reads TGTGCCAGCAGCTTGGGGGACCGGCTGGGGGAGGTTGGCTACACCTTC. It is translated as CASSLGDRLGEVGYTF.

The chain joins TRBV5-1 to TRBJ1-2; 7 bases line up with TRBD1. Per germline, CDR1 SGHRS and CDR2 YFSETQ. V was clipped by 2 bases and J by 7 bases; unmatched bases: 2. This CDR3 spans 12 amino acids. CDR3 sequence: CASSLEGAGYTF. The CDR3 region has the DNA TGCGCCAGCAGCTTAGAGGGGGCTGGCTACACCTTC.

This clone was recorded a few times. CDR3 sequence: CASSQAGQGPTNEKLFF. The CDR3 region has the DNA TGTGCCAGCAGCCAAGCGGGACAGGGTCCTACTAATGAAAAACTGTTTTTT. This chain uses TRBV4-2 with TRBJ1-4, with TRBD1 identical over 9 bases. Per germline, CDR1 LGHNA and CDR2 YNFKEQ. V shed 1 base and J 2 bases; nucleotides not matched to a gene: 5. The CDR3 length is 17 residues.

This clone has a single count. The gene calls are TRBV9 and TRBJ1-2; D may be TRBD1 (5 bases). Germline V CDR1 and CDR2: SGDLS, YYNGEE. Trimming cost V 0 bases and J 7 bases, with 22 bases left between them. The CDR3 extends over 17 amino acids. The CDR3 sequence: CASSVEGAGRPFPGYTF. For the CDR3, the DNA is TGTGCCAGCAGCGTAGAAGGGGCGGGACGGCCATTTCCTGGCTACACCTTC.

The CDR3 DNA sequence: TGTGCCAGCAGCTTAAACGGGGAAGCTGAAGCTTTCTTT. It translates to CASSLNGEAEAFF. The V call is TRBV7-9, the J call TRBJ1-1; D is unresolved. This CDR3 comprises 13 residues. Trimming removed 2 bases from V and 6 bases from J, with 10 bases in between. The germline gives CDR1 SEHNR, CDR2 FQNEAQ (reference sequence).

The rearrangement uses TRBV5-1 and TRBJ1-1; TRBD1 aligns across 9 bases. CDR1 is SGHRS, CDR2 YFSETQ, per germline. V lost 2 bases and J lost 3; bases outside the gene matches: 8. The length of the CDR3 is 16 residues. CDR3 residues: CASSFGTGSHDTEAFF. Written as DNA, the CDR3 is TGCGCCAGCAGCTTCGGGACAGGGTCTCATGACACTGAAGCTTTCTTT. The complete variable domain, with remaining parts taken from reference TRBV5-1 and TRBJ1-1, reads KAGVTQTPRYLIKTRGQQVTLSCSPISGHRSVSWYQQTPGQGLQFLFEYFSETQRNKGNFPGRFSGRQFSNSRSEMNVSTLELGDSALYLCASSFGTGSHDTEAFFGQGTRLTVV.

The chain links TRBV11-3 to TRBJ2-2; no definite D call. The CDR3 spans 15 residues. V shed 4 bases and J shed 2 bases, with 11 bases lying between them. From germline, CDR1 is SGHNT and CDR2 YENEEA. The CDR3 sequence: CASSSRLVNTGELFF. In DNA form, the CDR3 reads TGTGCCAGCAGCTCGAGACTCGTAAACACCGGGGAGCTGTTTTTT.

J is TRBJ2-5 and V is TRBV7-2, with D maybe TRBD1 (5 bases). This CDR3 comprises 15 residues. Trimming stripped 3 bases from V and 1 base from J, with 12 bases between. Germline CDR1 SGHTA, CDR2 FQGNSA. The CDR3 protein is CASSFQDNPQETQYF. The CDR3 bases are TGTGCCAGCAGCTTCCAGGACAACCCCCAAGAGACCCAGTACTTC.

This clone was recorded only once. J is TRBJ1-6 and V is TRBV7-2; possibly TRBD1 for D (6 bases). Per germline, CDR1 SGHTA and CDR2 FQGNSA. CDR3 size: 14 residues. The V gene lost 0 bases and the J gene lost 9 bases, with 9 bases spanning the gap. The CDR3 reads CASSLARGFSPLHF. The CDR3 DNA sequence: TGTGCCAGCAGCTTAGCCAGGGGTTTTTCACCCCTCCACTTT.

This chain links TRBV19 with TRBJ1-6, with D maybe TRBD1 (6 bases). The CDR3 has 16 residues. Germline CDR1 is LNHDA and CDR2 is SQIVND (reference sequence). Trimming cost V 7 bases and J 7 bases, with 20 bases left between them. The CDR3 here is CASNGSRGNFNSPLHF. CDR3 DNA sequence: TGTGCCAGTAACGGTAGTAGGGGGAACTTCAATTCACCCCTCCACTTT. Variable domain in full (rest from reference TRBV19 and TRBJ1-6): DGGITQSPKYLFRKEGQNVTLSCEQNLNHDAMYWYRQDPGQGLRLIYYSQIVNDFQKGDIAEGYSVSREKKESFPLTVTSAQKNPTAFYLCASNGSRGNFNSPLHFGNGTRLTVT.

J is TRBJ1-3 and V is TRBV7-8; 8 nucleotides match TRBD1. Germline V lookup: CDR1 SGHVS, CDR2 FQNEAQ. The CDR3 extends over 14 amino acids. The junction had 2 bases not matched to a gene; V was cut back by 4 bases and J by 3 bases. Written as DNA, the CDR3 is TGTGCCAGCAGCTACGGGACAGGTGGAAACACCATATATTTT. This gives the protein CASSYGTGGNTIYF. The complete variable domain, with remaining parts taken from reference TRBV7-8 and TRBJ1-3, reads GAGVSQSPRYKVAKRGQDVALRCDPISGHVSLFWYQQALGQGPEFLTYFQNEAQLDKSGLPSDRFFAERPEGSVSTLKIQRTQQEDSAVYLCASSYGTGGNTIYFGEGSWLTVV.

The genes are TRBV6-5 and TRBJ1-2; the match to TRBD1 covers 12 bases. The V gene end was trimmed by 5 bases and the J gene end by 6 bases; junction bases not matched to a gene: 4. CDR3 length: 14 residues. CDR1 and CDR2 (germline): MNHEY, SVGAGI. CDR3 residues: CASSRDRGPDGYTF. The CDR3 nucleotides read TGTGCCAGCAGTCGGGACAGGGGGCCGGATGGCTACACCTTC.

The genes are TRBV7-9 and TRBJ1-3, with 7 bases aligning to TRBD1. This CDR3 is built from 19 residues. Germline V lookup: CDR1 SEHNR, CDR2 FQNEAQ (reference sequence). Germline trimming cut 6 bases from V and 2 bases from J; bases unmatched to any gene: 19. The CDR3 bases are TGTGCCAGCAGGCGTACCGGGACAGCTAACCGACGCGCTGGAAACACCATATATTTT. As protein: CASRRTGTANRRAGNTIYF.

This clone was seen only once. J is TRBJ2-7 and V is TRBV6-2 or TRBV6-3; TRBD2 matches 12 bases. This CDR3 has 16 amino acids. CDR1 and CDR2 from the germline V gene are MNHEY and SVGEGT. The V gene end was trimmed by 4 bases and the J gene end by 1 base; junction bases not matched to a gene: 5. The CDR3 region is CASSSSGGAPSYEQYF. As DNA, the CDR3 is TGTGCCAGCAGTTCTAGCGGGGGGGCACCGTCCTACGAGCAGTACTTC.

The CDR3 nucleotides read TGTGCCAGCAGCCTATTCGGGGGGAGCTCCTACGAGCAGTACTTC. It codes for CASSLFGGSSYEQYF. The V and J genes are TRBV7-2 and TRBJ2-7; TRBD2 matches 7 bases. Germline-derived CDR1 and CDR2 are SGHTA and FQGNSA. This CDR3 has 15 residues. The V segment lost 5 bases and the J segment 0 bases; nucleotides outside the gene matches: 7.

The J gene is TRBJ2-2, the V gene TRBV25-1, with 13 bases aligning to TRBD2. Germline trimming cut 8 bases from V and 7 bases from J; bases unmatched to any gene: 10. This CDR3 is built from 16 residues. CDR1 MGHDK and CDR2 SYGVNS come from the germline V gene. The CDR3 here is CASRPGLAGFSGELFF. CDR3 coding DNA: TGTGCCAGCCGTCCGGGACTAGCGGGGTTTAGCGGGGAGCTGTTTTTT.

This clone is a singleton in its sample. This chain joins TRBV5-1 and TRBJ2-3, with TRBD2 identical over 10 bases. J was trimmed by 1 base and V by 4 bases; bases with no gene match: 15. CDR1 is SGHRS, CDR2 YFSETQ, per germline. This CDR3 has 19 residues. CDR3 sequence (DNA): TGCGCCAGCAGCCCAAGGCTAGCGGGGGCCGGGATTGGCACAGATACGCAGTATTTT. Protein product: CASSPRLAGAGIGTDTQYF.

CDR3: CASIRRGNTGELFF. In nucleotides, the CDR3 is TGTGCCAGTATTCGCAGGGGGAACACCGGGGAGCTGTTTTTT. The gene calls are TRBV19 and TRBJ2-2; D may be TRBD1 (6 bases). Germline V CDR1 and CDR2: LNHDA, SQIVND (reference sequence). The V end was cut by 7 bases, the J end by 1 base, with 10 bases between. The CDR3 has 14 amino acids.